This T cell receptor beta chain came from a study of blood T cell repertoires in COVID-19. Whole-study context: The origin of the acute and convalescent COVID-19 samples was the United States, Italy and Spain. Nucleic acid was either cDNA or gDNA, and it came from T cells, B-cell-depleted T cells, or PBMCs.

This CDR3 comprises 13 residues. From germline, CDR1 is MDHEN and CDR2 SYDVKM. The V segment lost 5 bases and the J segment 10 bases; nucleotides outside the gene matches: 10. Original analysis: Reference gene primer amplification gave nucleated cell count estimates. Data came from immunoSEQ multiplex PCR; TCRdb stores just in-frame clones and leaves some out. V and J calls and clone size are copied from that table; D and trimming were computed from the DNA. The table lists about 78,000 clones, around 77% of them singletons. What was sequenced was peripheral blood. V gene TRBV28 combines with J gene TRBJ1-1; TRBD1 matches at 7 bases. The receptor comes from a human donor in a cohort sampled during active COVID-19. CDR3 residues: CASSPRTGHRAFF. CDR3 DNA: TGTGCCAGCAGTCCTCGGACAGGACATAGAGCTTTCTTT.